The clone carrying this T cell receptor beta chain has ten or more counts. The sample is drawn from a study of T cells after yellow fever vaccination. Across the whole study: The fractions with low cell numbers were processed using SMART-Seq v4 Ultra Low Input.

Losses at the gene ends were 0 bases for V and 6 bases for J; bases not matched to a gene: 4. This CDR3 is 14 amino acids long. CDR1 and CDR2 from the germline V gene are SGHRS and YFSETQ. TCRdb re-analysed the 5' RACE reads in MiXCR, keeping a single row per CDR3 protein. The sample records more than 65,000 distinct CDR3 sequences, around 6.2% being singletons. The genes are TRBV5-1 and TRBJ2-3; TRBD2 matches 7 bases. Sequenced material: CD4+ T cells sorted from PBMCs, taken more than 13 days after the first yellow fever vaccination. The TCR was taken from a man younger than 35 who received the YFV17D yellow fever vaccine. CDR3: CASSLGLARDTQYF. CDR3 in DNA: TGCGCCAGCAGCTTGGGACTAGCCCGCGATACGCAGTATTTT. The full variable domain, its missing parts supplied by reference TRBV5-1 and TRBJ2-3, is KAGVTQTPRYLIKTRGQQVTLSCSPISGHRSVSWYQQTPGQGLQFLFEYFSETQRNKGNFPGRFSGRQFSNSRSEMNVSTLELGDSALYLCASSLGLARDTQYFGPGTRLTVL.